The clone carrying this T cell receptor (beta chain) was picked up many times. Hyperthyroidism had been newly diagnosed in patients aged 18 to 65, and its duration was under 2 months. Diagnoses rested on clinical symptoms, serum thyroxine and TRAb, thyroid ultrasound and orbital computed tomography. TCR beta CDR3 regions were amplified from RNA transcripts. The HTBI primer set was used in a first-round RT-PCR of the TCR CDR3. TCRdb fed the multiplex PCR reads into MiXCR, producing one record per CDR3 protein. The sample has some 92,000 distinct CDR3 sequences, about 40% seen once; the top ten hold roughly a tenth. The sample is drawn from a study of T cells in Graves' hyperthyroidism and ophthalmopathy. With 2 bases removed from V and 7 bases from J, the gap between germline ends came to 6 bases. Germline loops: CDR1 MDHEN, CDR2 SYDVKM. CDR3 size: 11 residues.

The rearrangement links TRBV28 to TRBJ2-7; D remains ambiguous. The sample comprised peripheral blood or thyroid tissue (not recorded which). The receptor was isolated from a woman in her thirties with Graves' hyperthyroidism. In DNA, the CDR3 is TGTGCCAGCAGTTTAGGCTCGGAGCAGTACTTC. Protein: CASSLGSEQYF.